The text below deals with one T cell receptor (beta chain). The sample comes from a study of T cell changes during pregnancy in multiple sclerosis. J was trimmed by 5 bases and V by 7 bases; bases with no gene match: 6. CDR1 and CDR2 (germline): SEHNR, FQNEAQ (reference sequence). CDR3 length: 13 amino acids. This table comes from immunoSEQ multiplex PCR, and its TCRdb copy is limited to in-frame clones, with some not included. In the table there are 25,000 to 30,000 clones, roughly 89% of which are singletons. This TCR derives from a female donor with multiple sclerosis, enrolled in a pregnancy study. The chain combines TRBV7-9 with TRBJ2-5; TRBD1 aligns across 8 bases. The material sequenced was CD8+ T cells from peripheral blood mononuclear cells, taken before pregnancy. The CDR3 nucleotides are TGTGCCAGCAACAATCAGGGGGCCGAGACCCAGTACTTC. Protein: CASNNQGAETQYF.